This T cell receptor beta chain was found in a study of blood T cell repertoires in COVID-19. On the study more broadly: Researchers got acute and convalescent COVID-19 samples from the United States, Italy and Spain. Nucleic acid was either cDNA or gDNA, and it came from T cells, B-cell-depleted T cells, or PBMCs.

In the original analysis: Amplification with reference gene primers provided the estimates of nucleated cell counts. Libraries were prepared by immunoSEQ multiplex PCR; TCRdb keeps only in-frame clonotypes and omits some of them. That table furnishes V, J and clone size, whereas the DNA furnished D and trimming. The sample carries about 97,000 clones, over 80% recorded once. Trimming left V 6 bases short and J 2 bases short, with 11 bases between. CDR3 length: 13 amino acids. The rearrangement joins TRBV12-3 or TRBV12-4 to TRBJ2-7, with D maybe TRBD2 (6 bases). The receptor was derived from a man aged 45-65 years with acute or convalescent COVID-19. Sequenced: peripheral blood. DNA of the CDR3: TGTGCCAGCAGCCTTAGGAGGGCCTACGAGCAGTACTTC. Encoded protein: CASSLRRAYEQYF.